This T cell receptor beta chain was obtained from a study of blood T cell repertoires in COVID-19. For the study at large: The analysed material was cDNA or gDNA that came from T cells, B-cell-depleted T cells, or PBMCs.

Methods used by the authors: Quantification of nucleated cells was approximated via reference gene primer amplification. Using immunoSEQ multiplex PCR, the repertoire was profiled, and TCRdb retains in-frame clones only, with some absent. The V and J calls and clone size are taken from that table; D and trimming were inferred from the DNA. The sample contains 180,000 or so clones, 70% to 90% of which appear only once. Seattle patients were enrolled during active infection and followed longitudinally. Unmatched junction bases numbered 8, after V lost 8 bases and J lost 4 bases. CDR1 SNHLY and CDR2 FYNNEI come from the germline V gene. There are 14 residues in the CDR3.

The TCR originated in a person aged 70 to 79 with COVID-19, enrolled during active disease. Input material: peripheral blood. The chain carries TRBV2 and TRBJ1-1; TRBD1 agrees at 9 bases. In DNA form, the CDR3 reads TGTGCCAGCTCCGGGACAGGGTTGGTCACTGAAGCTTTCTTT. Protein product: CASSGTGLVTEAFF.